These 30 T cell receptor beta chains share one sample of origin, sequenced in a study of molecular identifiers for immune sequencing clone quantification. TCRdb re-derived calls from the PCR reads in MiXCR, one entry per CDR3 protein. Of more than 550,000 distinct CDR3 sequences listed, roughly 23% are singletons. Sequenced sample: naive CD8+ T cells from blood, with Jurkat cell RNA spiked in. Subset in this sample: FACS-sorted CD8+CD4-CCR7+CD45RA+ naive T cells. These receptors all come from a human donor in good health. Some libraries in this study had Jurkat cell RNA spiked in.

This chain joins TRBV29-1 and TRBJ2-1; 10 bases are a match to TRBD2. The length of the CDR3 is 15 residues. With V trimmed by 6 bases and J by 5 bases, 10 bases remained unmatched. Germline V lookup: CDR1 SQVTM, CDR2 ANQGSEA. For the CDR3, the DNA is TGCAGCGTAATTGAGCTAGCGGGGGCAAACAATGAGCAGTTCTTC. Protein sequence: CSVIELAGANNEQFF.

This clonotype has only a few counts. The CDR3 nucleotides are TGTGCCAGCAGTATACTAGCTACGGGGGTTGTTGAGCAGTTCTTC. Translating gives CASSILATGVVEQFF. The gene calls are TRBV6-6 and TRBJ2-1, with D possibly matching TRBD2 (6 bases). The germline V gene encodes CDR1 MNHNY and CDR2 SVGAGI (reference sequence). The CDR3 runs to 15 residues. Trimming removed 5 bases from V and 9 bases from J, with 20 bases in between.

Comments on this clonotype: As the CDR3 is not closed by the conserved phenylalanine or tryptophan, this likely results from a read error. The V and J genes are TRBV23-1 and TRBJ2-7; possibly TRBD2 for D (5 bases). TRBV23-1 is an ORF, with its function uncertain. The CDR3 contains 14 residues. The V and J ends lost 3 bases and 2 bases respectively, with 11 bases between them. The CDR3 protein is CASSHGPSTYEQYL. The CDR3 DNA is TGCGCCAGCAGTCACGGGCCTAGCACCTACGAGCAGTACCTC.

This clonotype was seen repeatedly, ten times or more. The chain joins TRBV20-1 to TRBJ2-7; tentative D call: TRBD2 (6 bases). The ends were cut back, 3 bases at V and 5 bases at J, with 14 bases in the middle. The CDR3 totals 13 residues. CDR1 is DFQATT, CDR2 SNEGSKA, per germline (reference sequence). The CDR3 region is CSARQLATDEQYF. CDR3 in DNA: TGCAGTGCTAGGCAGCTAGCGACGGACGAGCAGTACTTC.

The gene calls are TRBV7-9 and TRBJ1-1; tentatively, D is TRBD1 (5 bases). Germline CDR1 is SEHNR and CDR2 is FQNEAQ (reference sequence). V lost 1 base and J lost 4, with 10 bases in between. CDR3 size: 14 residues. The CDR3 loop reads CASSLGVGGTEAFF. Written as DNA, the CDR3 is TGTGCCAGCAGCTTAGGTGTTGGGGGCACTGAAGCTTTCTTT. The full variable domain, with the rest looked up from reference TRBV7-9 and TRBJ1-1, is DTGVSQNPRHKITKRGQNVTFRCDPISEHNRLYWYRQTLGQGPEFLTYFQNEAQLEKSRLLSDRFSAERPKGSFSTLEIQRTEQGDSAMYLCASSLGVGGTEAFFGQGTRLTVV.

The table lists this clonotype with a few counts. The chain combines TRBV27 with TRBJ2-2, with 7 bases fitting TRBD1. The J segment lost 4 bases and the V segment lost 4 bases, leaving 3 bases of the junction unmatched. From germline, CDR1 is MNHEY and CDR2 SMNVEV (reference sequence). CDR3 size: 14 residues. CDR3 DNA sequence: TGTGCCAGCAGTTACAGGGGTGGCACCGGGGAGCTGTTTTTT. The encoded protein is CASSYRGGTGELFF.

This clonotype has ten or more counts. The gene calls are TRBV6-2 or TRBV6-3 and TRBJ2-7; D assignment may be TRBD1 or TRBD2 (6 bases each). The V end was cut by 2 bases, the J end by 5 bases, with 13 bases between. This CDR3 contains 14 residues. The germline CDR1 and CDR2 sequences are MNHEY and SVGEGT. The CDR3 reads CASSYSQGRNEQYF. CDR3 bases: TGTGCCAGCAGTTACAGTCAGGGGAGGAACGAGCAGTACTTC.

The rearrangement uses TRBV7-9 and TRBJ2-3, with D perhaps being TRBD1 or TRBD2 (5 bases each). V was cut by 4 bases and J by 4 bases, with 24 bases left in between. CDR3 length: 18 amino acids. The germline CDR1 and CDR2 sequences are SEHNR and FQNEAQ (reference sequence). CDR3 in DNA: TGTGCCAGCAGCTCACCAATGGGGGAGTTTAGTTTTCCAGATACGCAGTATTTT. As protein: CASSSPMGEFSFPDTQYF.

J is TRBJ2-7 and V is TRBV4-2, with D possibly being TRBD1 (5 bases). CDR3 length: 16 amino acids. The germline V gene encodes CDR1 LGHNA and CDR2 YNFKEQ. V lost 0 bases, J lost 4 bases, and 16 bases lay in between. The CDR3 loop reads CASSQDPGRQMYEQYF. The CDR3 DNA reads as TGTGCCAGCAGCCAAGATCCAGGGCGACAAATGTACGAGCAGTACTTC.

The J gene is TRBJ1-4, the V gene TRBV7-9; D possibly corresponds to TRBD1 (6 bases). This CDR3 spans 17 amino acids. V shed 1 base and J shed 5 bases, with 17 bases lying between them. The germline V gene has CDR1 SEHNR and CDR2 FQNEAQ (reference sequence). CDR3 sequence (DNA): TGTGCCAGCAGCTTAGGAGAGGGGGACACGCTAAATGAAAAACTGTTTTTT. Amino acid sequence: CASSLGEGDTLNEKLFF.

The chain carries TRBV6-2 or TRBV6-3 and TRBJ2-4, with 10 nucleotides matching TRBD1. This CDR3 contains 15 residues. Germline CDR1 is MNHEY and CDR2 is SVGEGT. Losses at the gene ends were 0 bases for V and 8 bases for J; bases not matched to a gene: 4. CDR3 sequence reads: CASSYSRQGADIQYF. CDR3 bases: TGTGCCAGCAGTTACTCTAGACAGGGGGCGGACATTCAGTACTTC.

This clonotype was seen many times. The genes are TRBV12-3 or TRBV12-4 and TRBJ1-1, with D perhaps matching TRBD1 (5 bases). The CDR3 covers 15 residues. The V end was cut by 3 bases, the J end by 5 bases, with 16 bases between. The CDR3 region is CASSFFERGGTEAFF. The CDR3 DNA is TGTGCCAGCAGTTTCTTTGAGAGGGGAGGTACTGAAGCTTTCTTT.

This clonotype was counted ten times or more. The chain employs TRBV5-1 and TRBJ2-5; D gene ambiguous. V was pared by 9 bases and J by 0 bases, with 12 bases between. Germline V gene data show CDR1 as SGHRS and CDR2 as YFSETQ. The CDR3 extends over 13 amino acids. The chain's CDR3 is CATPGQYQETQYF. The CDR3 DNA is TGCGCCACCCCCGGGCAGTACCAAGAGACCCAGTACTTC.

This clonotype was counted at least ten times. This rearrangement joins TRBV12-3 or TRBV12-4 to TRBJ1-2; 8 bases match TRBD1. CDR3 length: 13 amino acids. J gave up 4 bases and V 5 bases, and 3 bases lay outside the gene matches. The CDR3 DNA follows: TGTGCCAGCAGTCCCGGGACAGGCTATGGCTACACCTTC. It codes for CASSPGTGYGYTF.

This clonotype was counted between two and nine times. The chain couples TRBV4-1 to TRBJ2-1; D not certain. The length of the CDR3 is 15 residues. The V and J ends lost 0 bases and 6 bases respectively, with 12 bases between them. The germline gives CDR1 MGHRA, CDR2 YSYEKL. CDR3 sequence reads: CASSQEPTRSNEQFF. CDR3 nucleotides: TGCGCCAGCAGCCAAGAGCCGACTCGTTCCAATGAGCAGTTCTTC.

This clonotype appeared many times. CDR3 nucleotide sequence: TGTGCCAGCAGCACCAGCCAGGGGCCGGGTGAAAAACTGTTTTTT. It translates to CASSTSQGPGEKLFF. The V call is TRBV6-5, the J call TRBJ1-4; the D gene is possibly TRBD1 (6 bases). Germline values: CDR1 MNHEY, CDR2 SVGAGI. This CDR3 comprises 15 residues. The V gene lost 6 bases and the J gene lost 7 bases, with 18 bases spanning the gap.

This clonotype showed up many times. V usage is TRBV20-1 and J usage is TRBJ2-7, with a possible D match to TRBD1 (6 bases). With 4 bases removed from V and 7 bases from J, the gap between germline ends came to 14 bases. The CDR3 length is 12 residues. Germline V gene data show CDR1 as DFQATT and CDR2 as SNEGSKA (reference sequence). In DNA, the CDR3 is TGCAGTGCTATAGACCAGGGGCGGGAGCAGTACTTC. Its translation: CSAIDQGREQYF.

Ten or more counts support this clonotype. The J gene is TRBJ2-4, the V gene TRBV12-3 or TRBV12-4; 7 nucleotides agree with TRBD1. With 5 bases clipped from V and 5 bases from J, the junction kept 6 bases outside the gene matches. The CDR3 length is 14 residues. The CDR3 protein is CASSLTGTENIQYF. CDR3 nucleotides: TGTGCCAGCAGTCTGACCGGGACAGAAAACATTCAGTACTTC.

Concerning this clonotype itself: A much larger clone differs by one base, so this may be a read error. The CDR3 loop is CASSEWSGGSYEQYF. CDR3 nucleotides: TGTGCCAGCAGTGAATGGTCAGGGGGTTCCTACGAGCAGTACTTC. The genes are TRBV2 and TRBJ2-7; 7 positions match TRBD1. The CDR3 runs 15 residues. V lost 2 bases to trimming and J lost 1 base; unmatched junction nucleotides: 5. The germline CDR1 and CDR2 sequences are SNHLY and FYNNEI.

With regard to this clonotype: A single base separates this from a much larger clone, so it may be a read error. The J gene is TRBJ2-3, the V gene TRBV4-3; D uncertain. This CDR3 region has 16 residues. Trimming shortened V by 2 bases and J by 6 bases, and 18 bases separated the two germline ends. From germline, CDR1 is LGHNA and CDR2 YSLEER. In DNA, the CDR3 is TGCGCCAGCAGCCAACACACAAAAAGCAGGCATGATACGCAGTATTTT. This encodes CASSQHTKSRHDTQYF.

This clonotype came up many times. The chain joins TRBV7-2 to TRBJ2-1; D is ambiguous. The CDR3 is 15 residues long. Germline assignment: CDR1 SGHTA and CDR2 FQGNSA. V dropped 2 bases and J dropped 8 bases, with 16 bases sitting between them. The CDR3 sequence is CASSLSAGFLDEQFF. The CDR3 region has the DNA TGTGCCAGCAGCTTATCGGCAGGATTTCTTGATGAGCAGTTCTTC.

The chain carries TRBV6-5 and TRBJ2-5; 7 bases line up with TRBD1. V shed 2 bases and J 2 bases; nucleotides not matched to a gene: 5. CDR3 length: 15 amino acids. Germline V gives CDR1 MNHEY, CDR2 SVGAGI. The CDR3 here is CASSYGTAQQETQYF. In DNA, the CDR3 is TGTGCCAGCAGTTACGGGACAGCCCAACAAGAGACCCAGTACTTC.

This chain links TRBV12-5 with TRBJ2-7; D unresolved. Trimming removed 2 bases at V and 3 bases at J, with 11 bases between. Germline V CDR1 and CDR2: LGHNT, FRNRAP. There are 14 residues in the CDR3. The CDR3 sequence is CASGLRPHSYEQYF. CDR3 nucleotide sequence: TGTGCTAGTGGTTTGAGGCCGCATAGCTACGAGCAGTACTTC.

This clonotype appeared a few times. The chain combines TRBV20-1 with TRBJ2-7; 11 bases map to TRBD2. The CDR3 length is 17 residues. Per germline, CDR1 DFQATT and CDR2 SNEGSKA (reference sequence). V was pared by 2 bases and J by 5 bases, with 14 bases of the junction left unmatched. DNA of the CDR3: TGCAGTGCTAGACTCATCCTACTAGCGGGAGCTTTAAACGAGCAGTACTTC. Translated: CSARLILLAGALNEQYF.

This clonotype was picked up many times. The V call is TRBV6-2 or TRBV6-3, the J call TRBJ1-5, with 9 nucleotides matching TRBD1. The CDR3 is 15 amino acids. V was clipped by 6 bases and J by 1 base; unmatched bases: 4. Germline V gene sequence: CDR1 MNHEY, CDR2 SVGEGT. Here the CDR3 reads CASSSGQGSNQPQHF. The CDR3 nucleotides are TGTGCCAGCAGCTCGGGACAGGGAAGCAATCAGCCCCAGCATTTT.

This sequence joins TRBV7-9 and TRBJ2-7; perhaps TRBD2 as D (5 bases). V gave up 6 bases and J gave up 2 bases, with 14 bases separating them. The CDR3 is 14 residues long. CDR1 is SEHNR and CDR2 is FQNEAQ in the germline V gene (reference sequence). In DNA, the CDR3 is TGTGCCAGCAGTCCCTCGGGGAAGGCCTACGAGCAGTACTTC. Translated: CASSPSGKAYEQYF.

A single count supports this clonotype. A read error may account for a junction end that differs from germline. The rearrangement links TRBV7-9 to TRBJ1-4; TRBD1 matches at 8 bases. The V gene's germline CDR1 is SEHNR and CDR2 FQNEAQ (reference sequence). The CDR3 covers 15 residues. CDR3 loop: CASSDSGQGNERLFF. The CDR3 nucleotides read TGTGCCAGCAGCGATTCTGGACAGGGTAATGAAAGACTGTTTTTT.

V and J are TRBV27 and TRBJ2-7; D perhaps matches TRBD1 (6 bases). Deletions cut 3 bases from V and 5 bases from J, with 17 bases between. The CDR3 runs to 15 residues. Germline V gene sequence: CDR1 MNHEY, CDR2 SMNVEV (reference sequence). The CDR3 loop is CASSLTLGAGNEQYF. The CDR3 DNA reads TGTGCCAGCAGTTTGACGTTGGGGGCTGGGAACGAGCAGTACTTC.

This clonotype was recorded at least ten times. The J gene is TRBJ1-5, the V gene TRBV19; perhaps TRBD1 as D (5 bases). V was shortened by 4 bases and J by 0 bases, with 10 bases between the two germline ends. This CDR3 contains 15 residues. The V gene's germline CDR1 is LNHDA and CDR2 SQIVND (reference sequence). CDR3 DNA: TGTGCCAGTAGTAGCACAGGAAATAGCAATCAGCCCCAGCATTTT. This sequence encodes CASSSTGNSNQPQHF.

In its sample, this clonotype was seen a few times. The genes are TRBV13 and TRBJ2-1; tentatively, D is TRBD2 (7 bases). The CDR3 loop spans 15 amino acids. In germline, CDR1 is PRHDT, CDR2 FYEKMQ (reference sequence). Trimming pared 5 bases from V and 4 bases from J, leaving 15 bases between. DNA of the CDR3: TGTGCCAGCAGCCAAGGGGGGGGCTTGTACAATGAGCAGTTCTTC. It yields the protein CASSQGGGLYNEQFF.